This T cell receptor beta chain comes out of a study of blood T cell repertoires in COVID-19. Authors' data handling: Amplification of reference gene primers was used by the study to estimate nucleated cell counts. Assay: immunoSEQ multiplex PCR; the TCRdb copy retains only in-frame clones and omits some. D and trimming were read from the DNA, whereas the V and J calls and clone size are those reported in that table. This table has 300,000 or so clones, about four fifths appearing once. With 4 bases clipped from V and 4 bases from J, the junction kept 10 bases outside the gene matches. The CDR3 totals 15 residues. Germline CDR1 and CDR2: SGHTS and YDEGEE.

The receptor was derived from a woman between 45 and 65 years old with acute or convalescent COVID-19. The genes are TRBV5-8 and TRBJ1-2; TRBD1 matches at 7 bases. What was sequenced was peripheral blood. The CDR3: CASSPDRAGGYGYTF. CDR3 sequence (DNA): TGTGCCAGCAGCCCGGATAGGGCAGGGGGCTATGGCTACACCTTC.